The 7 T cell receptor beta chains in this list originate from one sample, sequenced in a study of T-cell reconstitution after alpha-beta-depleted transplantation in children. Unique molecular identifiers were incorporated when the TCRbeta library was constructed. TCRdb passed the PCR reads through MiXCR, listing each CDR3 protein once. Here the sample spans 420,000 or so distinct CDR3 sequences, approximately 10% being singletons. The sequenced sample was PBMCs from the stem cell graft donor, obtained from the stem cell graft. Source of these receptors: a human donor who donated a stem cell graft to a child with acute myeloid leukemia.

V and J are TRBV7-6 and TRBJ2-2; 9 nucleotides align to TRBD2. This CDR3 contains 15 residues. V lost 3 bases to trimming and J lost 6 bases; unmatched junction nucleotides: 5. Germline CDR1 SGHVS, CDR2 FNYEAQ. CDR3 loop: CASSFGGGAAGELFF. CDR3 DNA sequence: TGTGCCAGCAGCTTTGGCGGGGGGGCGGCCGGGGAGCTGTTTTTT.

The V and J genes are TRBV12-3 or TRBV12-4 and TRBJ2-1, with D unclear. V dropped 5 bases and J dropped 6 bases, with 17 bases sitting between them. CDR3 length equals 15 residues. CDR3 in amino acids: CASSPLADLGNEQFF. CDR3 coding DNA: TGTGCCAGCAGTCCGTTGGCGGATTTGGGCAATGAGCAGTTCTTC.

This clonotype came up a few times. The rearrangement uses TRBV29-1 and TRBJ2-1; 9 nucleotides agree with TRBD2. The CDR3 loop spans 15 amino acids. J lost 0 bases, V lost 7 bases, and 7 bases had no gene match. Per the germline V gene, CDR1 is SQVTM and CDR2 is ANQGSEA. CDR3 DNA sequence: TGCAGCGCCCTGACTAGCGGTCTCTCCTACAATGAGCAGTTCTTC. Its translation is CSALTSGLSYNEQFF.

The chain links TRBV20-1 to TRBJ1-2; the D gene is possibly TRBD1 (5 bases). The germline V gene encodes CDR1 DFQATT and CDR2 SNEGSKA (reference sequence). V lost 4 bases and J 8 bases, leaving 17 bases between the germline ends. The CDR3 totals 13 residues. CDR3 coding DNA: TGCAGTGCTATCCCCGTGGGGGTCCAAGGCTACACCTTC. It yields the protein CSAIPVGVQGYTF.

This clonotype was seen repeatedly, ten times or more. The chain uses TRBV20-1 and TRBJ2-7; 7 bases are a match to TRBD2. The CDR3 consists of 14 residues. V dropped 3 bases and J dropped 0; count of bases not matched to a gene: 5. Per germline, CDR1 DFQATT and CDR2 SNEGSKA (reference sequence). DNA of the CDR3: TGCAGTGCTAGTGGGGAGGGCCTCTCCTACGAGCAGTACTTC. Amino acid sequence: CSASGEGLSYEQYF.

This clonotype has just a few counts. This chain links TRBV7-2 with TRBJ2-3, with D hard to call. Germline CDR1 SGHTA, CDR2 FQGNSA. V dropped 0 bases and J dropped 0 bases, with 10 bases sitting between them. There are 16 residues in the CDR3. CDR3 amino acids: CASSLASTTSTDTQYF. CDR3 DNA sequence: TGTGCCAGCAGCTTAGCGAGTACAACTAGCACAGATACGCAGTATTTT.

The chain uses TRBV12-3 or TRBV12-4 and TRBJ2-3; 8 bases agree with TRBD2. The CDR3 totals 15 residues. After removal of 5 bases from V and 3 bases from J, the junction contained 7 bases not matched to a gene. CDR3 DNA: TGTGCCAGCAGTCAACGGGGGGGCCAGACAGATACGCAGTATTTT. Residues: CASSQRGGQTDTQYF.